The next 8 T cell receptor beta chains were all read from a single sample in a study of brain T cells in children with intractable seizures. This sample's time point: blood from clinic visit 5 months post-surgery; TSC patient then seizure free. Repertoires were generated with immunoSEQ multiplex PCR, while TCRdb's copy carries only in-frame clones and drops some. The sample holds about 350,000 clones, 93% seen once. The sequences come from peripheral blood, collected roughly 5 months after surgery. The receptors stem from a boy younger than two with tuberous sclerosis and intractable seizures.

This sequence joins TRBV29-1 and TRBJ1-1; TRBD1 might be the D (6 bases). The CDR3 is made up of 13 amino acids. Trimming took 6 bases from V and 2 from J, leaving 13 bases between them. Germline V gives CDR1 SQVTM, CDR2 ANQGSEA. The CDR3, as DNA: TGCAGCGTACGCGGACAGACAAACACTGAAGCTTTCTTT. Residues: CSVRGQTNTEAFF.

The V gene is TRBV29-1, the J gene TRBJ2-5; maybe TRBD1 (6 bases). CDR3 length: 12 amino acids. The V gene lost 7 bases and the J gene lost 0 bases, with 9 bases spanning the gap. CDR1 SQVTM and CDR2 ANQGSEA come from the germline V gene. This CDR3 is CSATGDQETQYF. The CDR3, as DNA: TGCAGCGCGACAGGTGACCAAGAGACCCAGTACTTC.

The genes are TRBV6-4 and TRBJ2-3; the D gene is possibly TRBD2 (5 bases). V lost 5 bases to trimming and J lost 5 bases, with 20 bases between them. This CDR3 has 16 residues. Per germline, CDR1 MRHNA and CDR2 SNTAGT. The CDR3 nucleotides read TGTGCCAGCAGTCCCGGACTCCGACCTTGGGTAGATACGCAGTATTTT. It yields the protein CASSPGLRPWVDTQYF.

The CDR3, as DNA: TGTGCCAGCAGTTACAGGGGGACAAGGCAGTACTTC. Its protein is CASSYRGTRQYF. The V gene is TRBV6-6, the J gene TRBJ2-7; weak D call: TRBD1 (6 bases). Trimming took off 2 bases at V and 9 bases at J, with 11 bases between the two ends. Germline V gene data show CDR1 as MNHNY and CDR2 as SVGAGI (reference sequence). The CDR3 runs to 12 residues.

In DNA, the CDR3 is TGTGCCAGCAGTTACTCCGCAGGGAATCAGCCCCAGCATTTT. This encodes CASSYSAGNQPQHF. The V gene is TRBV6-5, the J gene TRBJ1-5; maybe TRBD1 (5 bases). Trimming shortened V by 0 bases and J by 4 bases, and 7 bases separated the two germline ends. The CDR3 consists of 14 residues. CDR1 and CDR2 from the germline V gene are MNHEY and SVGAGI.

This clone was counted once. CDR3 nucleotides: TGTGCCACGTCGAAAGGACAGAGGTCCTACGAGCAGTACTTC. Translating it yields CATSKGQRSYEQYF. The genes are TRBV11-3 and TRBJ2-7, with a tentative D call TRBD1 (6 bases). This CDR3 is built from 14 residues. Trimming took off 10 bases at V and 1 base at J, with 17 bases between the two ends. Germline V lookup: CDR1 SGHNT, CDR2 YENEEA.

The chain couples TRBV5-1 to TRBJ2-5, with D possibly TRBD2 on 7 matching bases. This CDR3 is built from 17 residues. Deletions cut 3 bases from V and 2 bases from J, with 20 bases between. Germline CDR1 and CDR2: SGHRS and YFSETQ. CDR3 sequence (DNA): TGCGCCAGCAGCTCCCGGAAGCGGGGACAAAAACAAGAGACCCAGTACTTC. Protein product: CASSSRKRGQKQETQYF.

The gene calls are TRBV19 and TRBJ1-1, with D possibly matching TRBD1 (5 bases). The V and J ends lost 1 base and 2 bases respectively, with 8 bases between them. Per the germline V gene, CDR1 is LNHDA and CDR2 is SQIVND (reference sequence). This CDR3 is built from 14 residues. The CDR3 sequence: CASSIGGINTEAFF. In DNA form, the CDR3 reads TGTGCCAGTAGTATAGGGGGCATCAACACTGAAGCTTTCTTT.